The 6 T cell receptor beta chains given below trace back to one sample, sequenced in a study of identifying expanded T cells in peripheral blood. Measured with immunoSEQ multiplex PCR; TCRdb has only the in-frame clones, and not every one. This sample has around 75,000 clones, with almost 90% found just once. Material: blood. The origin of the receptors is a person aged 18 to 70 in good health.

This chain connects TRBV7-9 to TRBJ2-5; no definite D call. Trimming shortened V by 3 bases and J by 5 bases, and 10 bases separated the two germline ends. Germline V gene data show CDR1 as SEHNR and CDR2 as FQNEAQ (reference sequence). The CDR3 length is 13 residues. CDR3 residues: CASSLPVIETQYF. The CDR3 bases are TGTGCCAGCAGCTTGCCCGTAATCGAGACCCAGTACTTC.

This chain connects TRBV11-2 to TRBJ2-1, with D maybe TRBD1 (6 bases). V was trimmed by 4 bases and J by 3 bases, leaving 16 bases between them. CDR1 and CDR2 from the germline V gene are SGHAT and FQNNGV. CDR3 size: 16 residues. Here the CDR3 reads CASSSPRGTNYNEQFF. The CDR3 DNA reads TGTGCCAGCAGCTCCCCTCGAGGGACAAACTACAATGAGCAGTTCTTC. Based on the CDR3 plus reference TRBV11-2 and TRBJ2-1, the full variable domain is EAGVAQSPRYKIIEKRQSVAFWCNPISGHATLYWYQQILGQGPKLLIQFQNNGVVDDSQLPKDRFSAERLKGVDSTLKIQPAKLEDSAVYLCASSSPRGTNYNEQFFGPGTRLTVL.

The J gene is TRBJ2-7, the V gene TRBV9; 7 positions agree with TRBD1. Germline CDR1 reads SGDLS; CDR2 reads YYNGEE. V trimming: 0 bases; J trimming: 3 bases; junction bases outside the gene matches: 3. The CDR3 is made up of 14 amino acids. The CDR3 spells CASSVGDSYYEQYF. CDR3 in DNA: TGTGCCAGCAGCGTAGGGGACAGTTACTACGAGCAGTACTTC.

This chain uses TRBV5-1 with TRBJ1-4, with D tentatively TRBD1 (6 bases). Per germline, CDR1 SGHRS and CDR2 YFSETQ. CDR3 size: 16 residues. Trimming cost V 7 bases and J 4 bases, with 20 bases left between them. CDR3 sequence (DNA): TGCGCCAGCCGAACAGGGATCCCTCCTGATAATGAAAAACTGTTTTTT. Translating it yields CASRTGIPPDNEKLFF.

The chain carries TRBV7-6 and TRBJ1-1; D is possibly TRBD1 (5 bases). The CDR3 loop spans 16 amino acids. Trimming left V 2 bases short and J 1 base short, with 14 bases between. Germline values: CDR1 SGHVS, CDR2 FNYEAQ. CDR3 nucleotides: TGTGCCAGCAGCTTATCCGGTCTGGGGCGGAACACTGAAGCTTTCTTT. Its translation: CASSLSGLGRNTEAFF.

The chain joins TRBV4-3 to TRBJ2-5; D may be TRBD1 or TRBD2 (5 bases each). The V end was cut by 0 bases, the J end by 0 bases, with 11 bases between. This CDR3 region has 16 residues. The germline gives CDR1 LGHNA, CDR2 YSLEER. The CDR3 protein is CASSQEAGTHQETQYF. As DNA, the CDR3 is TGCGCCAGCAGCCAAGAGGCAGGGACCCACCAAGAGACCCAGTACTTC.